Below, 21 T cell receptor beta chains from the same sample are listed, as sequenced in a study of cytomegalovirus exposure and HLA in healthy donors. It was with 60 Vbeta and 13 Jbeta primers that the PCR ran. Data came from immunoSEQ multiplex PCR; TCRdb stores just in-frame clones and leaves some out. The table lists under 150,000 clones, roughly 79% of them singletons, with roughly 3.1% in the top ten. Specimen: PBMCs. These receptors were obtained from a man under 40 in good health and CMV-seronegative.

The chain joins TRBV29-1 to TRBJ1-2; D ambiguous. This CDR3 region has 11 residues. The V gene's germline CDR1 is SQVTM and CDR2 ANQGSEA. V was clipped by 3 bases and J by 8 bases, with 10 bases between them. The CDR3 sequence is CSVEAARGYTF. For the CDR3, the DNA is TGCAGCGTTGAGGCTGCCCGAGGCTACACCTTC.

This clone was detected a few times. The J gene is TRBJ2-3, the V gene TRBV19; 9 positions match TRBD2. The V and J ends lost 6 bases and 1 base, in that order; junction bases with no gene match: 5. Germline CDR1 is LNHDA and CDR2 is SQIVND (reference sequence). The CDR3 length is 15 residues. The CDR3 loop is CASRPAGGGTDTQYF. For the CDR3, the DNA is TGTGCCAGTAGGCCAGCGGGGGGAGGCACAGATACGCAGTATTTT.

This clone was seen many times. The rearrangement uses TRBV7-2 and TRBJ1-4; 7 bases match TRBD1. This CDR3 is 14 amino acids long. J gave up 7 bases and V 5 bases, and 7 bases lay outside the gene matches. Per the germline V gene, CDR1 is SGHTA and CDR2 is FQGNSA. The DNA of the CDR3 is TGTGCCAGCAGCCCGACAGGGTGGAGTGAAAAACTGTTTTTT. Its translation is CASSPTGWSEKLFF.

This sequence joins TRBV4-2 and TRBJ2-1; D remains unclear. The V and J ends lost 1 base and 5 bases respectively, with 15 bases between them. This CDR3 comprises 16 residues. Germline CDR1 LGHNA, CDR2 YNFKEQ. The CDR3 region is CASSQAQVQGNNEQFF. The CDR3 DNA is TGTGCCAGCAGCCAAGCTCAGGTCCAAGGAAACAATGAGCAGTTCTTC.

The gene calls are TRBV6-6 and TRBJ1-1; TRBD1 aligns across 7 bases. Germline values: CDR1 MNHNY, CDR2 SVGAGI (reference sequence). This CDR3 spans 14 amino acids. Trimming took 4 bases from V and 5 from J; bases not matched to a gene: 7. CDR3 nucleotide sequence: TGTGCCAGCAGTTTGCAGACAGGGTATACTGAAGCTTTCTTT. It is translated as CASSLQTGYTEAFF.

The V gene is TRBV29-1, the J gene TRBJ2-7; 7 bases align to TRBD1. Germline assignment: CDR1 SQVTM and CDR2 ANQGSEA. This CDR3 is built from 15 residues. Trimming at V came to 3 bases and at J to 2 bases, leaving 10 bases not matched to a gene. CDR3 coding DNA: TGCAGCGTTGAGGGACCGGGACAGCGAACCTACGAGCAGTACTTC. Protein: CSVEGPGQRTYEQYF.

This chain uses TRBV2 with TRBJ2-2, with 7 positions matching TRBD2. V shed 2 bases and J 1 base; nucleotides not matched to a gene: 4. Looked up from germline, CDR1 is SNHLY and CDR2 is FYNNEI. This CDR3 comprises 16 residues. Written as DNA, the CDR3 is TGTGCCAGCAGTGAACAGGGCGGGGGGAACACCGGGGAGCTGTTTTTT. It translates to CASSEQGGGNTGELFF.

This clone was seen more than once but under ten times. The J gene is TRBJ2-3, the V gene TRBV9; D ambiguous. The germline V gene has CDR1 SGDLS and CDR2 YYNGEE. CDR3 length: 15 amino acids. V lost 4 bases, J lost 0 bases, and 12 bases lay in between. The CDR3 spells CASSSSRGSTDTQYF. As DNA, the CDR3 is TGTGCCAGCAGCTCCAGTCGAGGAAGCACAGATACGCAGTATTTT. The full variable domain, rest sourced from reference TRBV9 and TRBJ2-3, is DSGVTQTPKHLITATGQRVTLRCSPRSGDLSVYWYQQSLDQGLQFLIQYYNGEERAKGNILERFSAQQFPDLHSELNLSSLELGDSALYFCASSSSRGSTDTQYFGPGTRLTVL.

This chain joins TRBV7-2 and TRBJ1-3; TRBD1 is a possible D gene (5 bases). The length of the CDR3 is 16 residues. The germline gives CDR1 SGHTA, CDR2 FQGNSA. The V end was cut by 2 bases, the J end by 0 bases, with 11 bases between. The CDR3 is CASSLSTGRSGNTIYF. The CDR3 DNA is TGTGCCAGCAGCTTAAGTACAGGCCGCTCTGGAAACACCATATATTTT.

V usage is TRBV5-6 and J usage is TRBJ2-7; 12 bases are a match to TRBD1. CDR3 size: 16 residues. Trimming removed 1 base from V and 5 bases from J; junction bases left unmatched: 7. Germline CDR1 and CDR2: SGHDT and YYEEEE. CDR3: CASSLLSGTGGNEQYF. The DNA of the CDR3 is TGTGCCAGCAGCTTGTTATCTGGGACAGGGGGCAACGAGCAGTACTTC.

This clone showed up just a few times. The V gene is TRBV10-3, the J gene TRBJ1-1; D might be TRBD1 (5 bases). Trimming pared 2 bases from V and 3 bases from J, leaving 10 bases between. The CDR3 sequence is 14 residues long. Germline-derived CDR1 and CDR2 are ENHRY and SYGVKD. The CDR3 nucleotides read TGTGCCATCAGTGAGGGGTCGGGGGACACTGAAGCTTTCTTT. Encoded protein: CAISEGSGDTEAFF.

The chain carries TRBV28 and TRBJ2-1, with TRBD2 identical over 9 bases. V gave up 2 bases and J gave up 8 bases; unmatched junction bases: 7. Germline lookup yields CDR1 MDHEN and CDR2 SYDVKM. This CDR3 is 15 amino acids long. The CDR3, as DNA: TGTGCCAGCAGTTTACAGGCGGGAGGGCCGGATGAGCAGTTCTTC. Residues: CASSLQAGGPDEQFF. Looking up the rest from reference TRBV28 and TRBJ2-1 gives the full variable domain: DVKVTQSSRYLVKRTGEKVFLECVQDMDHENMFWYRQDPGLGLRLIYFSYDVKMKEKGDIPEGYSVSREKKERFSLILESASTNQTSMYLCASSLQAGGPDEQFFGPGTRLTVL.

CDR3 sequence (DNA): TGTGCCAGCAGTCTGACAGGGGCTGGGGCCAACGTCCTGACTTTC. Its translation is CASSLTGAGANVLTF. J is TRBJ2-6 and V is TRBV28; 8 positions match TRBD1. The trim removed 5 bases at V and 2 bases at J, leaving 2 bases unmatched. CDR1 is MDHEN, CDR2 SYDVKM, per germline. There are 15 residues in the CDR3.

This chain joins TRBV12-5 and TRBJ2-3; D gene uncertain. The CDR3 has 12 amino acids. Trimming left V 6 bases short and J 5 bases short, with 9 bases between. Germline-derived CDR1 and CDR2 are LGHNT and FRNRAP. CDR3 nucleotides: TGTGCTAGTGGCAAAAACGGAGATACGCAGTATTTT. Protein sequence: CASGKNGDTQYF.

V is TRBV5-1 and J is TRBJ2-2, with a weak D call TRBD1 (6 bases). There are 16 residues in the CDR3. The germline CDR1 and CDR2 sequences are SGHRS and YFSETQ. The V and J ends lost 3 bases and 1 base respectively, with 13 bases between them. CDR3: CASSSGGDRNTGELFF. The CDR3 DNA sequence: TGCGCCAGCAGCTCTGGGGGCGACAGGAACACCGGGGAGCTGTTTTTT.

The sample holds a few counts of this clone. The chain has TRBV28 and TRBJ2-3; D remains ambiguous. Germline CDR1 and CDR2: MDHEN and SYDVKM. CDR3 length: 12 residues. V lost 3 bases and J lost 11, with 12 bases in between. CDR3 sequence (DNA): TGTGCCAGCAGTTTTTCTCGTCCTGTGCAGTATTTT. It yields the protein CASSFSRPVQYF.

This clone was seen more than once but under ten times. The V call is TRBV5-6, the J call TRBJ2-1; TRBD1 agrees at 9 bases. CDR1 and CDR2 (germline): SGHDT, YYEEEE. V trimming: 4 bases; J trimming: 5 bases; junction bases outside the gene matches: 19. This CDR3 has 19 amino acids. The CDR3 reads CASSLALLYRDRANNEQFF. The CDR3 region has the DNA TGTGCCAGCAGCCTCGCCCTACTCTACCGGGACAGGGCAAACAATGAGCAGTTCTTC. Combining the CDR3 with reference TRBV5-6 and TRBJ2-1 gives the whole variable domain DAGVTQSPTHLIKTRGQQVTLRCSPKSGHDTVSWYQQALGQGPQFIFQYYEEEERQRGNFPDRFSGHQFPNYSSELNVNALLLGDSALYLCASSLALLYRDRANNEQFFGPGTRLTVL.

The chain employs TRBV4-2 and TRBJ2-2; D possibly corresponds to TRBD1 (5 bases). The CDR3 extends over 16 amino acids. Germline assignment: CDR1 LGHNA and CDR2 YNFKEQ. Deletions cut 1 base from V and 2 bases from J, with 11 bases between. CDR3 residues: CASSQVGLGNTGELFF. The DNA for the CDR3 is TGTGCCAGCAGCCAAGTGGGGCTGGGTAACACCGGGGAGCTGTTTTTT.

The V gene is TRBV6-6, the J gene TRBJ2-7; tentatively, D is TRBD1 (6 bases). The CDR3 is 14 residues long. Deletions cut 7 bases from V and 2 bases from J, with 15 bases between. Germline assignment: CDR1 MNHNY and CDR2 SVGAGI (reference sequence). The CDR3 sequence: CASNPRDKTYEQYF. As DNA, the CDR3 is TGTGCCAGCAACCCCCGGGACAAGACCTACGAGCAGTACTTC.

This sequence joins TRBV4-3 and TRBJ1-1; D is ambiguous. Trimming left V 2 bases short and J 8 bases short, with 9 bases between. Germline V gives CDR1 LGHNA, CDR2 YSLEER. This CDR3 comprises 12 residues. The CDR3 spells CASSQPGFEAFF. The CDR3 nucleotides are TGCGCCAGCAGCCAACCGGGTTTCGAAGCTTTCTTT.

The chain has TRBV5-6 and TRBJ2-4; TRBD1 is a possible D gene (6 bases). Trimming removed 1 base from V and 7 bases from J, with 15 bases in between. Germline-derived CDR1 and CDR2 are SGHDT and YYEEEE. The CDR3 loop spans 15 amino acids. CDR3 in amino acids: CASSLIQGRKNIQYF. The CDR3 nucleotides read TGTGCCAGCAGCTTGATCCAGGGGCGTAAGAACATTCAGTACTTC.